This T cell receptor (beta chain) was recovered during a study of CD8+CD57+ T cells in acquired aplastic anemia. The authors sequenced patients whose flow cytometry had shown CD8+CD57+ cell expansion. The template for TCR beta VDJ and CDR3 sequence profiling was genomic DNA. Each CDR3 protein is one row after TCRdb ran MiXCR on the reads. The profile shows 150,000 to 200,000 distinct CDR3 sequences, 45% to 55% of them singletons. Germline-derived CDR1 and CDR2 are SNHLY and FYNNEI. J was trimmed by 0 bases and V by 6 bases; bases with no gene match: 2. The CDR3 sequence is 13 residues long. The clonotype originates from a human donor with aplastic anemia. The V and J genes are TRBV2 and TRBJ2-7; 7 bases agree with TRBD1. Specimen: sorted CD4+, CD8+, or CD8+CD57+ T cells (not recorded which) from PBMCs. The CDR3 DNA sequence: TGTGCCAGCAGGACAGGGAACTCCTACGAGCAGTACTTC. This translates into CASRTGNSYEQYF.